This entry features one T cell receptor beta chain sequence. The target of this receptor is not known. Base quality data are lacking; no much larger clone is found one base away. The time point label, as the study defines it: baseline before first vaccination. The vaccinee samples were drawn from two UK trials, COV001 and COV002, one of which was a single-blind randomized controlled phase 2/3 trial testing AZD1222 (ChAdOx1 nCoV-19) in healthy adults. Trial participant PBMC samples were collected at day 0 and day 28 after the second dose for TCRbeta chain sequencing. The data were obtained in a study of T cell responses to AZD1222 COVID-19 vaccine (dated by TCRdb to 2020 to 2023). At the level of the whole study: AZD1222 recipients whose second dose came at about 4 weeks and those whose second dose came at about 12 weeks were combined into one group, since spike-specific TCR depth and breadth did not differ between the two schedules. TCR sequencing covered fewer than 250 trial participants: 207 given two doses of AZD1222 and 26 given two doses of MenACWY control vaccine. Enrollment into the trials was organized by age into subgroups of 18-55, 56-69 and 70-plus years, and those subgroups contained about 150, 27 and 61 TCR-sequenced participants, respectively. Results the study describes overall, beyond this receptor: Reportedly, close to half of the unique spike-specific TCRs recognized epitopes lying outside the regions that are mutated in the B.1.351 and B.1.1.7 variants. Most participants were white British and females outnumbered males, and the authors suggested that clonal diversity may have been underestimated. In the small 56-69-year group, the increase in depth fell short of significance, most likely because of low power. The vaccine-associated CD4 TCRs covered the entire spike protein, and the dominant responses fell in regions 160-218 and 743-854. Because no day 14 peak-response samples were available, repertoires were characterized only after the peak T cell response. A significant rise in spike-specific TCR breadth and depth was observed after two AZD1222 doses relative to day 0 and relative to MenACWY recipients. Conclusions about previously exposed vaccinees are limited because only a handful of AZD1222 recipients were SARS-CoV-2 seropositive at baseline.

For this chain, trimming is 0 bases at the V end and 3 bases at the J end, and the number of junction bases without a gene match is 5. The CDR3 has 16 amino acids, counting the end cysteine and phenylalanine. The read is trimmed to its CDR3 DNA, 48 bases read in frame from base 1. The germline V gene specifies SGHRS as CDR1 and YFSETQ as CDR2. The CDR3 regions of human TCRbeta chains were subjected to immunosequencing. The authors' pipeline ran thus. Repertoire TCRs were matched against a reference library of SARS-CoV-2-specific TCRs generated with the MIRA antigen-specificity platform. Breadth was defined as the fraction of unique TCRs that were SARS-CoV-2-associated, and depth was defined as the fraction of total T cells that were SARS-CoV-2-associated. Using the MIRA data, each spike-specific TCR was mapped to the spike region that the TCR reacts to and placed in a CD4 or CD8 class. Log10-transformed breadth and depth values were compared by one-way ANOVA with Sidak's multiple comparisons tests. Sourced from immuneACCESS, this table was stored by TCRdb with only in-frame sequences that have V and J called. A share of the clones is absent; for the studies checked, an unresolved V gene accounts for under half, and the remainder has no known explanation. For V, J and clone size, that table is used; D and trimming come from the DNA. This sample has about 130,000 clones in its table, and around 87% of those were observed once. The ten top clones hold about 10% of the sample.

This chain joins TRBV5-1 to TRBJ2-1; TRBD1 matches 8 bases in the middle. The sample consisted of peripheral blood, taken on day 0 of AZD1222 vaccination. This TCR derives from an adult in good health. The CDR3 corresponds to CASSLAGTGLYNEQFF. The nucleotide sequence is TGCGCCAGCAGCTTGGCAGGGACAGGCCTCTACAATGAGCAGTTCTTC.